One and the same sample provided the 27 T cell receptor beta chains below, sequenced in a study of T cell responses to AZD1222 COVID-19 vaccine. Repertoires were generated with immunoSEQ multiplex PCR, while TCRdb's copy carries only in-frame clones and drops some. The sample records about 120,000 clones, about 87% being singletons. Source: peripheral blood, taken 28 days after the second AZD1222 dose. The receptors were gathered from an adult who received the AZD1222 COVID-19 vaccine.

J is TRBJ2-2 and V is TRBV10-3; 11 bases are a match to TRBD2. There are 18 residues in the CDR3. Germline loops: CDR1 ENHRY, CDR2 SYGVKD. Trimming took 0 bases from V and 0 from J; bases not matched to a gene: 3. The CDR3 reads CAISESIAGGANTGELFF. CDR3 coding DNA: TGTGCCATCAGTGAGTCGATAGCGGGGGGGGCGAACACCGGGGAGCTGTTTTTT.

This chain uses TRBV5-1 with TRBJ1-1; D may be TRBD1 (5 bases). Between the trimmed V and J ends, which lost 3 bases and 2 bases, there was a span of 8 bases. CDR1 is SGHRS and CDR2 is YFSETQ in the germline V gene. The CDR3 loop spans 13 amino acids. CDR3 loop: CASSYDSNTEAFF. Written as DNA, the CDR3 is TGCGCCAGCAGCTATGACAGTAACACTGAAGCTTTCTTT.

This chain joins TRBV6-6 and TRBJ2-5; 7 nucleotides match TRBD1. In germline, CDR1 is MNHNY, CDR2 SVGAGI (reference sequence). The trim removed 2 bases at V and 6 bases at J, leaving 9 bases unmatched. The CDR3 totals 15 residues. The CDR3 DNA follows: TGTGCCAGCAGTTACCTGGAAGACAGGGCCAAGACCCAGTACTTC. Translating gives CASSYLEDRAKTQYF.

This clone was found a few times. The chain links TRBV6-2 or TRBV6-3 to TRBJ2-7; 13 bases align to TRBD2. V gave up 4 bases and J gave up 2 bases; unmatched junction bases: 2. Germline lookup yields CDR1 MNHEY and CDR2 SVGEGT. This CDR3 is 15 amino acids long. CDR3 sequence (DNA): TGTGCCAGCAGTTTTGGACTAGCGGGGGCCTACGAGCAGTACTTC. Translated: CASSFGLAGAYEQYF.

J is TRBJ1-6 and V is TRBV6-2 or TRBV6-3; 8 bases line up with TRBD1. The germline V gene encodes CDR1 MNHEY and CDR2 SVGEGT. The CDR3 covers 17 residues. V shed 5 bases and J 1 base; nucleotides not matched to a gene: 7. The CDR3 DNA reads TGTGCCAGCAGTCCGCCCCGGGACAGGTCCTATAATTCACCCCTCCACTTT. Translating gives CASSPPRDRSYNSPLHF.

This rearrangement joins TRBV11-1 to TRBJ2-2; D is ambiguous. Trimming took off 4 bases at V and 1 base at J, with 4 bases between the two ends. This CDR3 region has 13 residues. CDR1 and CDR2 from the germline V gene are SGHAT and FQDESV (reference sequence). CDR3 loop: CASSWGNTGELFF. CDR3 nucleotide sequence: TGTGCCAGCAGCTGGGGGAACACCGGGGAGCTGTTTTTT.

This chain connects TRBV6-6 to TRBJ1-5; D perhaps matches TRBD1 (6 bases). This CDR3 has 15 amino acids. The V and J ends lost 6 bases and 3 bases respectively, with 15 bases between them. Per germline, CDR1 MNHNY and CDR2 SVGAGI (reference sequence). This CDR3 reads CASRKHRDNNQPQHF. In DNA, the CDR3 is TGTGCCAGCAGGAAACACCGGGACAACAATCAGCCCCAGCATTTT.

The J gene is TRBJ1-6, the V gene TRBV5-1; D is ambiguous. This CDR3 comprises 15 residues. Trimming pared 4 bases from V and 7 bases from J, leaving 15 bases between. Germline V CDR1 and CDR2: SGHRS, YFSETQ. CDR3 nucleotide sequence: TGCGCCAGCAGCCGGGGAGAGTTGGAGAATTCACCCCTCCACTTT. This sequence encodes CASSRGELENSPLHF.

V gene TRBV12-5 combines with J gene TRBJ2-3, with D perhaps TRBD1 (6 bases). The germline V gene encodes CDR1 LGHNT and CDR2 FRNRAP. Trimming left V 8 bases short and J 6 bases short, with 9 bases between. The CDR3 loop spans 11 amino acids. DNA for the CDR3: TGTGCTAGTTCTAGGGGGGATACGCAGTATTTT. It encodes CASSRGDTQYF.

The chain links TRBV27 to TRBJ1-2; the match to TRBD1 covers 8 bases. The trim removed 5 bases at V and 4 bases at J, leaving 9 bases unmatched. The CDR3 contains 15 residues. In germline, CDR1 is MNHEY, CDR2 SMNVEV (reference sequence). CDR3 nucleotides: TGTGCCAGCAGTCCCCAAACCACAGGGGGCTATGGCTACACCTTC. As protein: CASSPQTTGGYGYTF.

A few counts support this clone. The sample carries other DNA sequences with the same CDR3. This chain connects TRBV6-2 or TRBV6-3 to TRBJ1-5; D gene ambiguous. The length of the CDR3 is 13 residues. Between the trimmed V and J ends, which lost 0 bases and 5 bases, there was a span of 5 bases. Germline CDR1 is MNHEY and CDR2 is SVGEGT. The CDR3 sequence: CASSYSTDQPQHF. Written as DNA, the CDR3 is TGTGCCAGCAGTTACTCAACAGATCAGCCCCAGCATTTT.

The rearrangement joins TRBV6-6 to TRBJ1-2; unclear D gene. Germline V gene data show CDR1 as MNHNY and CDR2 as SVGAGI (reference sequence). The V end lost 5 bases, the J end lost 4 bases, and 26 bases lay between the germline ends. CDR3 length equals 18 residues. CDR3 sequence: CASSPQDGRLSASYGYTF. The CDR3 bases are TGTGCCAGCAGTCCCCAAGATGGCAGACTTTCCGCTTCCTATGGCTACACCTTC.

The V and J genes are TRBV7-9 and TRBJ1-1; D not resolved. The germline V and J ends were trimmed by 0 bases and 3 bases, with 8 bases remaining between them. CDR3 size: 14 residues. Germline V gene sequence: CDR1 SEHNR, CDR2 FQNEAQ (reference sequence). This CDR3 reads CASSLAPEDTEAFF. The CDR3 DNA sequence: TGTGCCAGCAGCTTAGCGCCCGAGGACACTGAAGCTTTCTTT.

The chain uses TRBV14 and TRBJ1-3; D ambiguous. The V end was cut by 0 bases, the J end by 0 bases, with 0 bases between. The CDR3 sequence is 13 residues long. Germline CDR1 and CDR2: SGHDN and FVKESK. The CDR3, as DNA: TGTGCCAGCAGCCAAGACTCTGGAAACACCATATATTTT. Its translation is CASSQDSGNTIYF.

Only one count was recorded for this clone. V is TRBV5-1 and J is TRBJ2-1; the D gene is possibly TRBD1 (5 bases). CDR3 length: 19 amino acids. Germline V gene sequence: CDR1 SGHRS, CDR2 YFSETQ. Deletions cut 5 bases from V and 6 bases from J, with 30 bases between. CDR3: CASRPPWVSETGLVNEQFF. The CDR3 nucleotides are TGCGCCAGCAGGCCCCCTTGGGTGTCCGAAACAGGCCTCGTCAATGAGCAGTTCTTC.

The J gene is TRBJ1-1, the V gene TRBV27, with a tentative D call TRBD1 (5 bases). Per germline, CDR1 MNHEY and CDR2 SMNVEV (reference sequence). CDR3 length: 14 amino acids. V lost 8 bases, J lost 5 bases, and 18 bases lay in between. The CDR3 DNA reads as TGTGCCAGCGCGTGGCGGGGACTCGGTACTGAAGCTTTCTTT. Translation: CASAWRGLGTEAFF.

The rearrangement links TRBV3-1 (or the pseudogene TRBV3-2) to TRBJ2-1, with D tentatively TRBD1 or TRBD2 (6 bases each). The length of the CDR3 is 14 residues. In germline, CDR1 is LGHDT, CDR2 YNNKEL (reference sequence). Trimming took off 4 bases at V and 7 bases at J, with 14 bases between the two ends. CDR3: CASSLRGGGNEQFF. CDR3 sequence (DNA): TGTGCCAGCAGCCTACGAGGAGGGGGGAATGAGCAGTTCTTC.

The chain joins TRBV4-1 to TRBJ1-1; unclear D gene. Germline CDR1 and CDR2: MGHRA and YSYEKL. This CDR3 region has 14 residues. Trimming cost V 0 bases and J 7 bases, with 12 bases left between them. The DNA of the CDR3 is TGCGCCAGCAGCCAAGAGCCCCGGAGTAATGAAGCTTTCTTT. It yields the protein CASSQEPRSNEAFF.

Turning to this clone: One end of the junction is discordant with germline, which a read error may explain. The genes are TRBV14 and TRBJ1-2; D not resolved. The CDR3 extends over 13 amino acids. Per germline, CDR1 SGHDN and CDR2 FVKESK. DNA of the CDR3: TGTGCCAGCAGCCAAGAAGCGGCGGAACCCAACTCCTTC. Protein product: CASSQEAAEPNSF.

V and J are TRBV18 and TRBJ2-1; a possible D gene is TRBD2 (6 bases). The germline V gene encodes CDR1 KGHSH and CDR2 LQKENI. There are 11 residues in the CDR3. V was cut by 8 bases and J by 7 bases, with 9 bases left in between. CDR3: CASRGGNEQFF. In nucleotides, the CDR3 is TGTGCCAGCCGGGGAGGTAATGAGCAGTTCTTC.

The chain has TRBV6-5 and TRBJ1-5, with D maybe TRBD1 (6 bases). This CDR3 has 13 amino acids. Deletions cut 2 bases from V and 6 bases from J, with 8 bases between. Germline V gene data show CDR1 as MNHEY and CDR2 as SVGAGI. CDR3 amino acids: CASSYNRVQPQHF. CDR3 DNA: TGTGCCAGCAGTTACAACAGGGTTCAGCCCCAGCATTTT.

V usage is TRBV9 and J usage is TRBJ1-4, with 9 positions matching TRBD1. The germline V gene has CDR1 SGDLS and CDR2 YYNGEE. V was clipped by 3 bases and J by 7 bases; unmatched bases: 4. This CDR3 comprises 14 residues. In DNA form, the CDR3 reads TGTGCCAGCAGCGACCCGGGACAGGGTGAAAAACTGTTTTTT. Its protein is CASSDPGQGEKLFF. The full variable domain, in which reference TRBV9 and TRBJ1-4 provide the parts outside the CDR3, is DSGVTQTPKHLITATGQRVTLRCSPRSGDLSVYWYQQSLDQGLQFLIQYYNGEERAKGNILERFSAQQFPDLHSELNLSSLELGDSALYFCASSDPGQGEKLFFGSGTQLSVL.

This chain connects TRBV4-1 to TRBJ2-1; D unresolved. There are 16 residues in the CDR3. Trimming took 1 base from V and 9 from J, leaving 19 bases between them. CDR1 is MGHRA, CDR2 YSYEKL, per germline. CDR3 coding DNA: TGCGCCAGCAGCCAAGTTGGGCCTAGGCAATCAGCTGAGCAGTTCTTC. It translates to CASSQVGPRQSAEQFF.

The V call is TRBV7-9, the J call TRBJ2-7; D uncertain. The germline CDR1 and CDR2 sequences are SEHNR and FQNEAQ (reference sequence). The ends were cut back, 4 bases at V and 3 bases at J, with 10 bases in the middle. The CDR3 consists of 13 residues. The chain's CDR3 is CASSSRTLYEQYF. In DNA form, the CDR3 reads TGTGCCAGCAGCTCCCGGACCCTCTACGAGCAGTACTTC.

This clone came up once. This chain connects TRBV19 to TRBJ1-5, with 9 bases that match TRBD1. Germline-derived CDR1 and CDR2 are LNHDA and SQIVND (reference sequence). The CDR3 has 17 residues. V dropped 4 bases and J dropped 0; count of bases not matched to a gene: 7. The CDR3, as DNA: TGTGCCAGTAGTACCGGACAGGGGACATATAGCAATCAGCCCCAGCATTTT. Translation gives CASSTGQGTYSNQPQHF.

This sequence joins TRBV5-4 and TRBJ1-5, with unresolved D. V shed 2 bases and J shed 0 bases, with 9 bases lying between them. The CDR3 is 15 residues long. Germline lookup yields CDR1 SGHNT and CDR2 YYREEE (reference sequence). The CDR3 DNA follows: TGTGCCAGCAGCTTCTCTCCCGGTAGCAATCAGCCCCAGCATTTT. Amino acids: CASSFSPGSNQPQHF.

The V and J genes are TRBV18 and TRBJ1-1, with 8 bases identical to TRBD1. The germline V gene has CDR1 KGHSH and CDR2 LQKENI. The CDR3 has 17 amino acids. The V and J ends lost 1 base and 4 bases, in that order; junction bases with no gene match: 11. CDR3 protein: CASSPLAGGESVTEAFF. In nucleotides, the CDR3 is TGTGCCAGCTCACCACTGGCAGGGGGCGAAAGTGTCACTGAAGCTTTCTTT.